What follows are 2 T cell receptor beta chains derived from one specimen sequenced in a study of shared clonotypes between healthy human individuals. Sequencing was performed with immunoSEQ multiplex PCR; in TCRdb, only in-frame clones are kept and a portion is missing. In the table there are about 460,000 clones, roughly three quarters of which are singletons. The sample taken for sequencing was PBMCs. The receptors were sampled from a woman in her thirties or forties in good health. Some clones in this sample may be carry-over from other donors' samples.

The gene calls are TRBV6-5 and TRBJ2-5; D may be TRBD1 or TRBD2 (5 bases each). Germline CDR1 MNHEY, CDR2 SVGAGI. The CDR3 consists of 14 residues. With 2 bases removed from V and 7 bases from J, the gap between germline ends came to 14 bases. CDR3 sequence reads: CASSYPGHGGTQYF. The CDR3, as DNA: TGTGCCAGCAGTTACCCTGGACATGGAGGGACCCAGTACTTC.

The rearrangement links TRBV6-6 to TRBJ1-4, with D unclear. Trimming shortened V by 5 bases and J by 2 bases, and 12 bases separated the two germline ends. The CDR3 has 15 amino acids. CDR1 is MNHNY, CDR2 SVGAGI, per germline (reference sequence). The CDR3 loop is CASSPSGETNEKLFF. For the CDR3, the DNA is TGTGCCAGCAGTCCCAGTGGAGAGACTAATGAAAAACTGTTTTTT.